Listed below are T cell receptor beta chains from one sample, sequenced in a study of blood T cell repertoires in COVID-19. Sequencing used immunoSEQ multiplex PCR; TCRdb keeps in-frame clones, though not all of them. There are more than 90,000 clones in the sample; 85% to 90% occur only once, and 6% to 9.5% lies in the top ten. Source material: peripheral blood. These receptors originate from a man in his 70s who had recovered from COVID-19. The CDR3 runs from the conserved cysteine through the conserved F or W. The D gene is left open where the match is weak. Some rows mark clone size as missing; the rest say once, few, many or name a class of expanded clone.

D gene: TRBD2; clone size: once; J gene: TRBJ2-7; V gene: TRBV18; CDR3 DNA: TGTGCCAGCTCCGGGACTAGCGATAGAGGACAGCAGTACTTC; CDR3 protein: CASSGTSDRGQQYF
D gene: .; clone size: .; J gene: TRBJ2-5; V gene: TRBV5-1; CDR3 DNA: TGCGCCAGCAGCTTGCGGCGGCAGGGGGAGACCCAGTACTTC; CDR3 protein: CASSLRRQGETQYF
D gene: TRBD2; clone size: .; J gene: TRBJ2-2; V gene: TRBV6-2/TRBV6-3; CDR3 DNA: TGTGCCAGCAGTTACTCGTACGGCGGGAGGGTAACGAACACCGGGGAGCTGTTTTTT; CDR3 protein: CASSYSYGGRVTNTGELFF
D gene: TRBD1; clone size: .; J gene: TRBJ2-1; V gene: TRBV7-3; CDR3 DNA: TGTGCCAGCAGCTCGGGACAGGTCTACAATGAGCAGTTCTTC; CDR3 protein: CASSSGQVYNEQFF
D gene: .; clone size: .; J gene: TRBJ1-5; V gene: TRBV20-1; CDR3 DNA: TGCAGTGCTAGCGGGAATCAGCCCCAGCATTTT; CDR3 protein: CSASGNQPQHF
D gene: .; clone size: .; J gene: TRBJ2-7; V gene: TRBV28; CDR3 DNA: TGTGCCAGCAGTTTAGCAGGGGAGCGGTCCTACGAGCAGTACTTC; CDR3 protein: CASSLAGERSYEQYF
D gene: .; clone size: .; J gene: TRBJ2-3; V gene: TRBV4-1; CDR3 DNA: TGCGCCAGCAGCCAAGGAGGGGCTGGAGGGGGCACAGATACGCAGTATTTT; CDR3 protein: CASSQGGAGGGTDTQYF
D gene: TRBD1; clone size: .; J gene: TRBJ1-1; V gene: TRBV11-1; CDR3 DNA: TGTGCCAGCAGCTCTCGGACAGGGGGGAACACTGAAGCTTTCTTT; CDR3 protein: CASSSRTGGNTEAFF
D gene: TRBD2; clone size: .; J gene: TRBJ2-7; V gene: TRBV28; CDR3 DNA: TGTGCCAGCAGTTTTTCCCGCTTAGGGGTCGGGAGGGCCTACGAGCAGTACTTC; CDR3 protein: CASSFSRLGVGRAYEQYF
D gene: .; clone size: .; J gene: TRBJ2-7; V gene: TRBV7-2; CDR3 DNA: TGTGCCAGCAGCCCCAGAGGACAGAAAACCTACGAGCAGTACTTC; CDR3 protein: CASSPRGQKTYEQYF
D gene: .; clone size: .; J gene: TRBJ2-1; V gene: TRBV7-9; CDR3 DNA: TGTGCCAGCAGCTCATTCTTGTGGCTCAGGGGCTCCTACAATGAGCAGTTCTTC; CDR3 protein: CASSSFLWLRGSYNEQFF
D gene: .; clone size: .; J gene: TRBJ1-2; V gene: TRBV6-5; CDR3 DNA: TGTGCCAGTACCTCCACCCTAGAAGGGGTGCGGGGCTACACCTTC; CDR3 protein: CASTSTLEGVRGYTF
D gene: TRBD1; clone size: once; J gene: TRBJ1-2; V gene: TRBV30; CDR3 DNA: TGTGCCTGGAGCCTCGGACAGGGCGATGGCTACACCTTC; CDR3 protein: CAWSLGQGDGYTF
D gene: .; clone size: .; J gene: TRBJ2-1; V gene: TRBV21-1; CDR3 DNA: TGTGCCAGCAGCACCCGGGGAAACACTACGATCGCTGGGTACAATGAGCAGTTCTTC; CDR3 protein: CASSTRGNTTIAGYNEQFF
D gene: TRBD2; clone size: .; J gene: TRBJ2-1; V gene: TRBV11-2; CDR3 DNA: TGTGCCAGCAGCAGACTAGCGGGAGTAAACTACAATGAGCAGTTCTTC; CDR3 protein: CASSRLAGVNYNEQFF
D gene: .; clone size: .; J gene: TRBJ2-6; V gene: TRBV6-5; CDR3 DNA: TGTGCCATCTTGGACAGCTCTGGGGCCAACGTCCTGACTTTC; CDR3 protein: CAILDSSGANVLTF
D gene: .; clone size: .; J gene: TRBJ1-5; V gene: TRBV19; CDR3 DNA: TGTGCCAGTAGTACACGACAGGCGCCCTATAGCAATCAGCCCCAGCATTTT; CDR3 protein: CASSTRQAPYSNQPQHF
D gene: .; clone size: .; J gene: TRBJ2-2; V gene: TRBV5-1; CDR3 DNA: TGCGCCAGCAGCTTCGGGACACCTCGGCGTACCGGGGAGCTGTTTTTT; CDR3 protein: CASSFGTPRRTGELFF
D gene: .; clone size: .; J gene: TRBJ1-5; V gene: TRBV7-9; CDR3 DNA: TGTGCCAGCAGCCGACAGGACGGTCAGCCCCAGCATTTT; CDR3 protein: CASSRQDGQPQHF
D gene: TRBD1; clone size: once; J gene: TRBJ1-2; V gene: TRBV30; CDR3 DNA: TGTGCCTGGAGTGTACAGGGGGAGGGCCGGTTCTATGGCTACACCTTC; CDR3 protein: CAWSVQGEGRFYGYTF
D gene: TRBD2; clone size: .; J gene: TRBJ2-7; V gene: TRBV11-2; CDR3 DNA: TGTGCCAGCAGCTCAACGGGGGGAGGCTCCTACGAGCAGTACTTC; CDR3 protein: CASSSTGGGSYEQYF
D gene: TRBD2; clone size: .; J gene: TRBJ2-1; V gene: TRBV3-1/TRBV3-2; CDR3 DNA: TGTGCCAGCAGCCGCGGACTAGCGGGGGTAGGGAATGAGCAGTTCTTC; CDR3 protein: CASSRGLAGVGNEQFF
D gene: TRBD1; clone size: .; J gene: TRBJ2-1; V gene: TRBV29-1; CDR3 DNA: TGCAGCGTGGGACAGGGGGCTTGGGCTGAGCAGTTCTTC; CDR3 protein: CSVGQGAWAEQFF
D gene: TRBD1; clone size: .; J gene: TRBJ1-2; V gene: TRBV5-1; CDR3 DNA: TGCGCCAGCAGACCCGGGACAGGGGAAAATGGCTACACCTTC; CDR3 protein: CASRPGTGENGYTF
D gene: TRBD1; clone size: .; J gene: TRBJ1-1; V gene: TRBV4-1; CDR3 DNA: TGCGCCAGCAGCTACAGGGGGGGCACTGAAGCTTTCTTT; CDR3 protein: CASSYRGGTEAFF
D gene: .; clone size: .; J gene: TRBJ2-2; V gene: TRBV7-3; CDR3 DNA: TGTGCCAGCAGCCATGGGCCTCAGCCCGGGGAGCTGTTTTTT; CDR3 protein: CASSHGPQPGELFF
D gene: TRBD1; clone size: .; J gene: TRBJ1-3; V gene: TRBV7-3; CDR3 DNA: TGTGCCAGCAGCTACTCAGGGGGTCCCGGAAACACCATATATTTT; CDR3 protein: CASSYSGGPGNTIYF
D gene: .; clone size: .; J gene: TRBJ2-3; V gene: TRBV21-1; CDR3 DNA: TGTGCCAGCACCTCGACTAGCGGGCTGCTCAGTGGCACAGATACGCAGTATTTT; CDR3 protein: CASTSTSGLLSGTDTQYF